The rows below give T cell receptor beta chains drawn from one sample of a study of T cell responses to AZD1222 COVID-19 vaccine. Method: immunoSEQ multiplex PCR; TCRdb's copy keeps in-frame clones and lacks some. The data hold tens of thousands of clones, with over 90% observed a single time. The material was peripheral blood, obtained on day 0 of AZD1222 vaccination. The receptors derive from an adult in good health. CDR3s include the opening cysteine and the closing phenylalanine or tryptophan. D genes are given only for firm matches. Expanded clones are given a class, and other clones once, few, many or no size at all.

d_gene: TRBD1; v_gene: TRBV18; abundance: .; j_gene: TRBJ1-2; CDR3nt: TGTGCCAGCTCACTACAGACAGGGGAAATCTATGGCTACACCTTC; CDR3aa: CASSLQTGEIYGYTF
d_gene: .; v_gene: TRBV3-1/TRBV3-2; abundance: .; j_gene: TRBJ2-1; CDR3nt: TGTGCCAGCAGCCCGAGGGTTAGCTCCTACAATGAGCAGTTCTTC; CDR3aa: CASSPRVSSYNEQFF
d_gene: .; v_gene: TRBV10-1; abundance: .; j_gene: TRBJ1-4; CDR3nt: TGCGCCAGCAGTGCCGGTCGTGGTGGAAAACTGTTTTTT; CDR3aa: CASSAGRGGKLFF
d_gene: .; v_gene: TRBV5-5; abundance: once; j_gene: TRBJ1-5; CDR3nt: TGTGCCAGCAGCTTGGTGGGGGCGGGCCAGCCCCAGCATTTT; CDR3aa: CASSLVGAGQPQHF
d_gene: .; v_gene: TRBV3-1/TRBV3-2; abundance: .; j_gene: TRBJ1-4; CDR3nt: TGTGCCAGCAGCCAAGTAAGGGAAAAACTGTTTTTT; CDR3aa: CASSQVREKLFF
d_gene: .; v_gene: TRBV6-6; abundance: .; j_gene: TRBJ2-5; CDR3nt: TGTGCCAGCAGTTGGCCGAATAGCGGGACCCAGTACTTC; CDR3aa: CASSWPNSGTQYF
d_gene: .; v_gene: TRBV7-2; abundance: .; j_gene: TRBJ1-1; CDR3nt: TGTGCCAGCAGCTTAGAATCGGGGGAAGCCACTGAAGCTTTCTTT; CDR3aa: CASSLESGEATEAFF
d_gene: TRBD1; v_gene: TRBV5-4; abundance: .; j_gene: TRBJ2-1; CDR3nt: TGTGCCAGCAGCCCTGGCCCGGACAGGGGTCTAGCTGAGCAGTTCTTC; CDR3aa: CASSPGPDRGLAEQFF
d_gene: .; v_gene: TRBV12-2; abundance: .; j_gene: TRBJ2-6; CDR3nt: TGTGCAAGTCGCTTAGCGGAGGGGTCTGGGGCCAACGTCCTGACTTTC; CDR3aa: CASRLAEGSGANVLTF
d_gene: .; v_gene: TRBV6-5; abundance: .; j_gene: TRBJ1-2; CDR3nt: TGTGCCAGCCAGAATCTTTATGGCTACACCTTC; CDR3aa: CASQNLYGYTF
d_gene: .; v_gene: TRBV5-8; abundance: .; j_gene: TRBJ1-1; CDR3nt: TGTGCCAGCAGCTTGGACTTTTGGACTAACACTGAAGCTTTCTTT; CDR3aa: CASSLDFWTNTEAFF
d_gene: TRBD1; v_gene: TRBV30; abundance: .; j_gene: TRBJ1-5; CDR3nt: TGTGCCTGGGGTGGGACAGGGGATCAGCCCCAGCATTTT; CDR3aa: CAWGGTGDQPQHF
d_gene: TRBD1; v_gene: TRBV6-2/TRBV6-3; abundance: .; j_gene: TRBJ1-2; CDR3nt: TGTGCCAGCAGTCCCCAGGGGGACGGCTACACCTTC; CDR3aa: CASSPQGDGYTF
d_gene: .; v_gene: TRBV7-2; abundance: .; j_gene: TRBJ1-1; CDR3nt: TGTGCCAGCAGCACCCAGGGTGGCACTGAAGCTTTCTTT; CDR3aa: CASSTQGGTEAFF
d_gene: TRBD2; v_gene: TRBV5-1; abundance: .; j_gene: TRBJ2-3; CDR3nt: TGCGCCAGCAGCTGGCCCCAGGAGCGGGGGGCCTTCACAGATACGCAGTATTTT; CDR3aa: CASSWPQERGAFTDTQYF
d_gene: .; v_gene: TRBV5-1; abundance: .; j_gene: TRBJ2-1; CDR3nt: TGCGCCAGCAGCCTTGAACAGAGCTACAATGAGCAGTTCTTC; CDR3aa: CASSLEQSYNEQFF
d_gene: .; v_gene: TRBV18; abundance: .; j_gene: TRBJ2-5; CDR3nt: TGTGCCAGCTCCCAGGTACAGGTGGTTGAGACCCAGTACTTC; CDR3aa: CASSQVQVVETQYF
d_gene: .; v_gene: TRBV20-1; abundance: .; j_gene: TRBJ1-1; CDR3nt: TGCAGTGCTACAGGGAACACTGAAGCTTTCTTT; CDR3aa: CSATGNTEAFF
d_gene: TRBD1; v_gene: TRBV5-8; abundance: .; j_gene: TRBJ2-7; CDR3nt: TGTGCCAGCAGCTTAGCGGGACAGGGCTACGAGCAGTACTTC; CDR3aa: CASSLAGQGYEQYF
d_gene: TRBD1; v_gene: TRBV6-5; abundance: few; j_gene: TRBJ2-7; CDR3nt: TGTGCCAGCGGCCTCAACAGGGGGCCCCTCTACGAGCAGTACTTC; CDR3aa: CASGLNRGPLYEQYF
d_gene: .; v_gene: TRBV19; abundance: .; j_gene: TRBJ2-6; CDR3nt: TGTGCCAGTAGAAGGACTGAGGCCAACGTCCTGACTTTC; CDR3aa: CASRRTEANVLTF
d_gene: TRBD1; v_gene: TRBV6-2/TRBV6-3; abundance: .; j_gene: TRBJ2-7; CDR3nt: TGTGCCAGCAGTTATTCGGACAGGGGACCCTACGAGCAGTACTTC; CDR3aa: CASSYSDRGPYEQYF
d_gene: .; v_gene: TRBV11-2; abundance: .; j_gene: TRBJ1-2; CDR3nt: TGTGCCAGCAGCTTAGAATGGGCCACGGAGGGCTACACCTTC; CDR3aa: CASSLEWATEGYTF
d_gene: .; v_gene: TRBV18; abundance: once; j_gene: TRBJ1-1; CDR3nt: TGTGCCAGCTCACCACTTGCAGTTGGGACTGAAGCTTTCTTT; CDR3aa: CASSPLAVGTEAFF
d_gene: .; v_gene: TRBV4-1; abundance: .; j_gene: TRBJ1-5; CDR3nt: TGCGCCAGCAGCCATGGCCCCGGTAGCAATCAGCCCCAGCATTTT; CDR3aa: CASSHGPGSNQPQHF
d_gene: TRBD1; v_gene: TRBV2; abundance: .; j_gene: TRBJ2-2; CDR3nt: TGTGCCAGCAGGTTCGGGACAGGGGAGACCGGGGAGCTGTTTTTT; CDR3aa: CASRFGTGETGELFF
d_gene: .; v_gene: TRBV19; abundance: once; j_gene: TRBJ1-1; CDR3nt: TGTGCCAGTAGTACAGTTGTCGATACTGCTGAAGCTTTCTTT; CDR3aa: CASSTVVDTAEAFF
d_gene: .; v_gene: TRBV19; abundance: .; j_gene: TRBJ2-3; CDR3nt: TGTGCCAGTAGTATCCGGGAGAGCACAGATACGCAGTATTTT; CDR3aa: CASSIRESTDTQYF
d_gene: .; v_gene: TRBV24-1; abundance: few; j_gene: TRBJ2-3; CDR3nt: TGTGCCACCAGTGATTTTAGAAACACGCAGTATTTT; CDR3aa: CATSDFRNTQYF
d_gene: .; v_gene: TRBV7-2; abundance: .; j_gene: TRBJ2-1; CDR3nt: TGTGCCAGCAGCTTAGTTGGTTCAGCCCCGGGATATTCCTACAATGAGCAGTTCTTC; CDR3aa: CASSLVGSAPGYSYNEQFF
d_gene: .; v_gene: TRBV4-3; abundance: .; j_gene: TRBJ1-5; CDR3nt: TGCGCCAGCAGCCAAGAGGAAACAGGGAATCAGCCCCAGCATTTT; CDR3aa: CASSQEETGNQPQHF
d_gene: .; v_gene: TRBV6-2/TRBV6-3; abundance: .; j_gene: TRBJ2-3; CDR3nt: TGTGCCAGCAGCCTTCCCGGGCGGGGACCCACAGATACGCAGTATTTT; CDR3aa: CASSLPGRGPTDTQYF
d_gene: .; v_gene: TRBV28; abundance: .; j_gene: TRBJ1-1; CDR3nt: TGTGCCAGCAGTTTCGGCTACACTGAAGCTTTCTTT; CDR3aa: CASSFGYTEAFF
d_gene: .; v_gene: TRBV24-1; abundance: .; j_gene: TRBJ2-2; CDR3nt: TGTGCCACCAGTGCCCCGGCAGGGTCCGGGGAGCTGTTTTTT; CDR3aa: CATSAPAGSGELFF
d_gene: TRBD2; v_gene: TRBV20-1; abundance: .; j_gene: TRBJ2-1; CDR3nt: TGCAGTGCTAGTCCGGGACTAGCGGACATCAATGAGCAGTTCTTC; CDR3aa: CSASPGLADINEQFF
d_gene: .; v_gene: TRBV9; abundance: few; j_gene: TRBJ2-5; CDR3nt: TGTGCCAGCAGCGTAGCCCATACCCAAGAGACCCAGTACTTC; CDR3aa: CASSVAHTQETQYF
d_gene: .; v_gene: TRBV6-2/TRBV6-3; abundance: .; j_gene: TRBJ2-5; CDR3nt: TGTGCCAGCAGTTCATTGGGGGAGACCCAGTACTTC; CDR3aa: CASSSLGETQYF
d_gene: TRBD1; v_gene: TRBV5-4; abundance: .; j_gene: TRBJ1-1; CDR3nt: TGTGCCAGCAGCTTGGCCGCGACAGGGATCGAAGCTTTCTTT; CDR3aa: CASSLAATGIEAFF
d_gene: .; v_gene: TRBV2; abundance: .; j_gene: TRBJ2-7; CDR3nt: TGTGCCAGCAGCAGGGAGGACTCCTACGAGCAGTACTTC; CDR3aa: CASSREDSYEQYF
d_gene: TRBD1; v_gene: TRBV6-5; abundance: .; j_gene: TRBJ1-1; CDR3nt: TGTGCCAGCAGCGGGACAGCTGAAGCTTTCTTT; CDR3aa: CASSGTAEAFF
d_gene: TRBD2; v_gene: TRBV25-1; abundance: .; j_gene: TRBJ2-5; CDR3nt: TGTGCCAGCTCCCGGACTAGCGGGGTGGAGACCCAGTACTTC; CDR3aa: CASSRTSGVETQYF
d_gene: .; v_gene: TRBV4-1; abundance: .; j_gene: TRBJ1-5; CDR3nt: TGCGCCAGCAGCCAAGTGAGGGTTCAGCCCCAGCATTTT; CDR3aa: CASSQVRVQPQHF
d_gene: TRBD1; v_gene: TRBV5-8; abundance: .; j_gene: TRBJ1-5; CDR3nt: TGTGCCAGCAGCTTGTTAGGGGGCTCTCAGCCCCAGCATTTT; CDR3aa: CASSLLGGSQPQHF
d_gene: .; v_gene: TRBV27; abundance: once; j_gene: TRBJ1-5; CDR3nt: TGTGCCAGCAGTTTTCAGGGGTCCGGCAATCAGCCCCAGCATTTT; CDR3aa: CASSFQGSGNQPQHF
d_gene: TRBD1; v_gene: TRBV28; abundance: once; j_gene: TRBJ1-2; CDR3nt: TGTGCCAGCAGACCACAGGGGGCCTATGGCTACACCTTC; CDR3aa: CASRPQGAYGYTF
d_gene: TRBD1; v_gene: TRBV18; abundance: .; j_gene: TRBJ1-4; CDR3nt: TGTGCCAGCTCACCGCAGACAGGGAGGAATGAAAAACTGTTTTTT; CDR3aa: CASSPQTGRNEKLFF
d_gene: TRBD1; v_gene: TRBV18; abundance: .; j_gene: TRBJ1-6; CDR3nt: TGTGCCAGCTCCCTCCGGGACAGGGAATCACCCCTCCACTTT; CDR3aa: CASSLRDRESPLHF
d_gene: TRBD1; v_gene: TRBV27; abundance: .; j_gene: TRBJ1-6; CDR3nt: TGTGCCAGCAGTCCGACTGCCTCCGGGACAGGGTGGAATTCACCCCTCCACTTT; CDR3aa: CASSPTASGTGWNSPLHF
d_gene: TRBD1; v_gene: TRBV28; abundance: .; j_gene: TRBJ2-5; CDR3nt: TGTGCCAGCAGACCAGGACAGGGCGGTGGGACCCAGTACTTC; CDR3aa: CASRPGQGGGTQYF
d_gene: .; v_gene: TRBV30; abundance: once; j_gene: TRBJ1-3; CDR3nt: TGTGCCTGGGATACAGGGTTTAGTGAGGCTGGAAACACCATATATTTT; CDR3aa: CAWDTGFSEAGNTIYF
d_gene: .; v_gene: TRBV5-1; abundance: .; j_gene: TRBJ1-1; CDR3nt: TGCGCCAGCAGCTTGTTCCCCGGGTTGAACACTGAAGCTTTCTTT; CDR3aa: CASSLFPGLNTEAFF
d_gene: .; v_gene: TRBV5-6; abundance: .; j_gene: TRBJ1-5; CDR3nt: TGTGCCAGCAGCTTGTTCTGGAGGGATCAGCCCCAGCATTTT; CDR3aa: CASSLFWRDQPQHF
d_gene: .; v_gene: TRBV4-2; abundance: .; j_gene: TRBJ2-2; CDR3nt: TGTGCCAGCAGCCCTTTGGGAGCCACCGGGGAGCTGTTTTTT; CDR3aa: CASSPLGATGELFF
d_gene: .; v_gene: TRBV25-1; abundance: .; j_gene: TRBJ2-3; CDR3nt: TGTGCCAGCAGTGAATATAGGGGCGGAACAGATACGCAGTATTTT; CDR3aa: CASSEYRGGTDTQYF
d_gene: .; v_gene: TRBV5-1; abundance: .; j_gene: TRBJ1-6; CDR3nt: TGCGCCAGCAGCTTGGAGGCAGCCAAGAATTCACCCCTCCACTTT; CDR3aa: CASSLEAAKNSPLHF
d_gene: .; v_gene: TRBV30; abundance: .; j_gene: TRBJ1-2; CDR3nt: TGTGCCTGGAGTGGAGACAGGTCCTATGGCTACACCTTC; CDR3aa: CAWSGDRSYGYTF
d_gene: TRBD1; v_gene: TRBV19; abundance: .; j_gene: TRBJ1-1; CDR3nt: TGTGCCAGTAGTATACCCTCAGGGGGTTCCAACACTGAAGCTTTCTTT; CDR3aa: CASSIPSGGSNTEAFF
d_gene: .; v_gene: TRBV5-1; abundance: .; j_gene: TRBJ2-2; CDR3nt: TGCGCCAGCAGCTTCGGAGTCAACACCGGGGAGCTGTTTTTT; CDR3aa: CASSFGVNTGELFF